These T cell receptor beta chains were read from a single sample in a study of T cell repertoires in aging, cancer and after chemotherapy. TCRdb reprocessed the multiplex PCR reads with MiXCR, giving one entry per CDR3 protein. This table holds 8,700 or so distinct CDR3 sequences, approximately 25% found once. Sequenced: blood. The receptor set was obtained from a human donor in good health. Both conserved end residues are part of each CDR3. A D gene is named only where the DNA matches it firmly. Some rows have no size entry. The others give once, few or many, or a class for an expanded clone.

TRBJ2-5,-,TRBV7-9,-,CASSLAASQETQYF,TGTGCCAGCAGCTTAGCTGCCTCACAAGAGACCCAGTACTTC
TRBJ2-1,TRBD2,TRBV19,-,CASSIGERDTQFF,TGTGCCAGTAGTATAGGGGAGCGGGATACGCAGTTCTTC
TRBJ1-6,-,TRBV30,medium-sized,CAWSFPAPYNSPLHF,TGTGCCTGGAGTTTTCCGGCCCCTTATAATTCACCCCTCCACTTT
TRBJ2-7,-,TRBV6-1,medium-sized,CASRARDGLSYEQYF,TGTGCCAGCCGAGCAAGGGACGGACTATCCTACGAGCAGTACTTC
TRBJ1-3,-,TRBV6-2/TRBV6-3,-,CASSPSGNTGNTIYF,TGTGCCAGCAGCCCCTCGGGGAACACTGGAAACACCATATATTTT
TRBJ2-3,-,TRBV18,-,CASSPAVRTDTQYF,TGTGCCAGCTCACCAGCGGTCCGCACAGATACGCAGTATTTT
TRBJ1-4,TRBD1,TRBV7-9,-,CASIQGGGGWENEKLFF,TGTGCCAGCATCCAGGGAGGGGGCGGCTGGGAAAATGAAAAACTGTTTTTT
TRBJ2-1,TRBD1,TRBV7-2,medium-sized,CASSLTPRASGGNEQFF,TGTGCCAGCAGCTTAACTCCACGCGCATCAGGGGGCAATGAGCAGTTCTTC
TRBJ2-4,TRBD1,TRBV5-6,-,CASSPQGAAKNIQYF,TGTGCCAGCAGCCCACAGGGGGCGGCCAAAAACATTCAGTACTTC
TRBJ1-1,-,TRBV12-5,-,CASGLGINTEAFF,TGTGCTAGTGGTTTGGGAATTAACACTGAAGCTTTCTTT
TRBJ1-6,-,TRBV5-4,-,CASSSLRAPLHF,TGTGCCAGCAGCTCGCTGCGGGCACCCCTCCACTTT
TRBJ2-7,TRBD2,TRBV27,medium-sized,CASSKGTSGSNEQYF,TGTGCCAGCAGTAAAGGGACTAGCGGGAGCAACGAGCAGTACTTC
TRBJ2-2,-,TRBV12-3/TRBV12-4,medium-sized,CASSFLVTSSTGELFF,TGTGCCAGCAGTTTTTTGGTGACCTCGAGCACCGGGGAGCTGTTTTTT
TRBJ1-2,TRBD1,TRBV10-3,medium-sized,CAISRDRYGYTF,TGTGCCATCAGCCGGGACAGGTATGGCTACACCTTC
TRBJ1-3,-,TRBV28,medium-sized,CASRRGGSGNTIYF,TGTGCCAGCAGACGAGGAGGCTCTGGAAACACCATATATTTT
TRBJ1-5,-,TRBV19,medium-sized,CASSITRGSQPQHF,TGTGCCAGTAGTATTACGAGGGGCAGCCAGCCCCAGCATTTT
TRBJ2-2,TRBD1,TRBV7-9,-,CASSPPGQGLVTGELFF,TGTGCCAGCAGTCCACCGGGACAGGGTTTGGTCACCGGGGAGCTGTTTTTT
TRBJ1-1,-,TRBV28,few,CASSLGSVPNTEAFF,TGTGCCAGCAGTTTGGGTTCGGTACCGAACACTGAAGCTTTCTTT
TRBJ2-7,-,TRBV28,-,CASSFQGANEQYF,TGTGCCAGCAGTTTTCAAGGGGCAAACGAGCAGTACTTC
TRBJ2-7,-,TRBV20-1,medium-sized,CSARDYLRGKAYEQYF,TGCAGTGCTAGAGATTACCTGAGAGGAAAAGCCTACGAGCAGTACTTC
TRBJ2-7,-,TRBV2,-,CASRGYSFSYEQYF,TGTGCCAGCAGAGGCTACAGTTTCTCCTACGAGCAGTACTTC
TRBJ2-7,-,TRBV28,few,CASSSPFSSKGFSEQYF,TGTGCCAGCAGTTCCCCATTTAGCTCTAAGGGTTTTAGCGAGCAGTACTTC
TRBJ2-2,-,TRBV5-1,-,CASSSGTANTGELFF,TGCGCCAGCAGCTCCGGGACCGCGAACACCGGGGAGCTGTTTTTT
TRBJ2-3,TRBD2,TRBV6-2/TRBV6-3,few,CASSALAGDGTDTQYF,TGTGCCAGCAGCGCACTAGCGGGAGATGGCACAGATACGCAGTATTTT
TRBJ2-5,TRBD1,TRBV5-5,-,CASSKGTGGLGETQYF,TGCGCCAGCAGCAAAGGGACAGGGGGATTGGGAGAGACCCAGTACTTC
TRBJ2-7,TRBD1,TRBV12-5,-,CASGLVLGQDSYEQYF,TGTGCTAGTGGTTTGGTACTGGGACAGGACTCATACGAGCAGTACTTC
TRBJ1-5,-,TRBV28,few,CASSLLSVLQPQHF,TGTGCCAGCAGTTTATTGAGTGTCCTTCAGCCCCAGCATTTT
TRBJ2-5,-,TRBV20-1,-,CSARAGKETQYF,TGCAGTGCTAGAGCTGGAAAAGAGACCCAGTACTTC
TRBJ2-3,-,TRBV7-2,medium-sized,CASSLSDGRSADTQYF,TGTGCCAGCAGCTTATCAGACGGGAGATCGGCAGATACGCAGTATTTT
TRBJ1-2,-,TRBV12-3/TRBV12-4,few,CASGLVSGFGYYGYTF,TGTGCTAGTGGTTTGGTATCTGGGTTTGGTTACTATGGCTACACCTTC
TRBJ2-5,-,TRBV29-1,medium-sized,CSVAGGSGTQYF,TGCAGCGTGGCAGGGGGGAGTGGGACCCAGTACTTC
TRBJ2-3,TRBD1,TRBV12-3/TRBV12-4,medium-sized,CASSTGQADTQYF,TGTGCCAGCAGTACAGGACAGGCAGATACGCAGTATTTT
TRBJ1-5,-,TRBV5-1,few,CASSLGGSSNQPQHF,TGCGCCAGCAGCTTGGGTGGGAGTAGCAATCAGCCCCAGCATTTT